This T cell receptor (beta chain) was sequenced for a study of shared T cell receptors in the human thymus. Germline trimming cut 5 bases from V and 6 bases from J; bases unmatched to any gene: 3. This CDR3 comprises 12 residues. CDR1 is MDHEN, CDR2 SYDVKM, per germline. Assay: immunoSEQ multiplex PCR; the TCRdb copy retains only in-frame clones and omits some. The sample has 500,000 to 750,000 clones; around 87% are singletons. These same data were also listed under a study on human thymus T cells. That source adds: The donors were infants in Finland with congenital heart defects, otherwise immunologically healthy. Thymic material originated from resections removed in the course of corrective heart surgery. Biased V and J segment usage appeared in thymus and peripheral blood.

The V and J genes are TRBV28 and TRBJ2-7; TRBD1 aligns across 8 bases. The sequence derives from a boy under two years old with a congenital heart defect. The source material was thymocytes. The DNA for the CDR3 is TGTGCCAGCAGTCGGGACAGGCGCGAGCAGTACTTC. Residues: CASSRDRREQYF. Drawing the rest from reference TRBV28 and TRBJ2-7, the complete variable domain is DVKVTQSSRYLVKRTGEKVFLECVQDMDHENMFWYRQDPGLGLRLIYFSYDVKMKEKGDIPEGYSVSREKKERFSLILESASTNQTSMYLCASSRDRREQYFGPGTRLTVT.